The text below deals with one T cell receptor (beta chain). Its antigen specificity is not known. There are no base qualities to consult, and no much larger clone falls within one base. This sample is drawn from a study of CD8 T cells in Susac syndrome (dated by TCRdb to about 2019). In the study overall: The study used repertoire sequencing to test whether antigen drove CD8+ T cell activation and differentiation in Susac syndrome.

Results the study describes overall, beyond this receptor: The TCR sequencing and HLA analysis was acknowledged to have included a relatively small number of individuals.

RNA was extracted using the RNeasy kit, and roughly 0.5 to 1 ug of the RNA was reverse transcribed with random hexamers. TCR beta CDR3 regions were amplified with the immunoSEQ multiplex PCR assay covering 54 Vbeta and 13 Jbeta segments. PCR amplification bias was corrected using a synthetic template baseline for primer optimization and computational correction. Processing in the source paper ran as follows. Reads were annotated to V, D and J genes according to IMGT and were analyzed with immunoSEQ Analyzer, with only productive sequences retained. Clonality was calculated as one minus the Shannon entropy normalized by log2 of the number of productive unique sequences. For each patient and control, public and private clones were evaluated among the 100 most prevalent clones. A clone was defined as Susac-specific if it was absent from the healthy and MS cohorts, from more than 850 published viral clones and from other ImmuneACCESS disease sequences. Clones were called with MiXCR by TCRdb after fastp trimmed the public reads at Q25, and only in-frame beta chains were retained. Entries that share a CDR3 protein sequence are merged under the most common genes and DNA. The V and J calls were not made by the authors but by TCRdb's processing. The sample yields 200,000 or so distinct CDR3 sequences; over 90% were counted once. The ten largest clones add up to just under 0.095% of the sample.

The CDR3 runs 12 residues from the cysteine to the phenylalanine. Only the CDR3 DNA stays, 36 bases, in frame from base 1. Between the V and J ends, shortened by 6 bases and 2 bases respectively, the junction contains 8 bases. Peripheral blood CD8+ and CD4+ T cells from healthy donors, Susac syndrome patients and multiple sclerosis patients were profiled by high-throughput TCR beta sequencing. Multiple sclerosis controls were treatment-naive patients with stable or active relapsing-remitting disease fulfilling revised McDonald criteria. CD8+ TEMRA cells were enriched by FACS, while bulk CD8+ and CD4+ T cells were purified by magnetic negative isolation. Blood was collected in EDTA tubes and processed within 24 hours, with PBMCs isolated through density gradient centrifugation. PBMCs intended for TCR sequencing were cryopreserved in liquid nitrogen and thawed later in a water bath at 37 degrees C. The sorted or isolated CD4+, CD8+ and CD8+ TEMRA cells reached a purity of at least 90%.

Recombination linked TRBV12-3 or TRBV12-4 to TRBJ2-7; the D gene lacks a confident call. The sequence came from a human donor with multiple sclerosis. The specimen was CD4+ T cells from PBMCs. The sequence in DNA is TGTGCCAGCAGCTCTATAACCTACGAGCAGTACTTC. It translates to CASSSITYEQYF.